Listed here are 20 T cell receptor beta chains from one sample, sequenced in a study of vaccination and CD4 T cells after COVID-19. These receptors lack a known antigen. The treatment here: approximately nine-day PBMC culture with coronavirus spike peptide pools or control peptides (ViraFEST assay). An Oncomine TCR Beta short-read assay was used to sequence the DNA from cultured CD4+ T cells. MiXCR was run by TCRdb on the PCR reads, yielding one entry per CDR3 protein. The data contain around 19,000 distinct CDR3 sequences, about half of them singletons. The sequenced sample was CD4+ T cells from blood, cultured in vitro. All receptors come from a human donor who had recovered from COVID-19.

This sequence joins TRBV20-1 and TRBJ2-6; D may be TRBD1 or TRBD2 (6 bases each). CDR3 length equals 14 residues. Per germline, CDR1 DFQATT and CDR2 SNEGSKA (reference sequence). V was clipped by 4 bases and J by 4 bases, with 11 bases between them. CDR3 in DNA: TGCAGTGCTACGGAGGGGACAGGGGCCAACGTCCTGACTTTC. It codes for CSATEGTGANVLTF.

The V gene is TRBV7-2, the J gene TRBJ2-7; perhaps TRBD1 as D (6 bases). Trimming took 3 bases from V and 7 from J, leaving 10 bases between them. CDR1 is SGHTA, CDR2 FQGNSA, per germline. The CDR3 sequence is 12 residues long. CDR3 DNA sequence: TGTGCCAGCAGCTTGGACAGAAGGGAGCAGTACTTC. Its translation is CASSLDRREQYF.

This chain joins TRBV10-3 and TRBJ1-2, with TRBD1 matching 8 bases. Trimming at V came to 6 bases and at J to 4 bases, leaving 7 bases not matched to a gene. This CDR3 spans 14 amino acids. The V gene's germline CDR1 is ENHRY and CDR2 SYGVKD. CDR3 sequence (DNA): TGTGCCATCAGGTCCGGACAGGGAAGCTATGGCTACACCTTC. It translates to CAIRSGQGSYGYTF.

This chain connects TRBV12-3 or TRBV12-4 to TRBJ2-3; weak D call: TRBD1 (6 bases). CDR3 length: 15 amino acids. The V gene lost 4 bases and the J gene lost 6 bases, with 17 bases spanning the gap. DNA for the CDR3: TGTGCCAGCAGTTCACGGACAGTGATGGCGGATACGCAGTATTTT. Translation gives CASSSRTVMADTQYF.

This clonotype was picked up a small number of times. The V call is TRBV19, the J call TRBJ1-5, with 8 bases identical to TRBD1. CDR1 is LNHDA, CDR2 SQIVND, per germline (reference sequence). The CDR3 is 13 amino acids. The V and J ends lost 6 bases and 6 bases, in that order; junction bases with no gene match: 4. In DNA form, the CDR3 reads TGTGCCAGTAGGGACAGGGATATTCAGCCCCAGCATTTT. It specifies CASRDRDIQPQHF.

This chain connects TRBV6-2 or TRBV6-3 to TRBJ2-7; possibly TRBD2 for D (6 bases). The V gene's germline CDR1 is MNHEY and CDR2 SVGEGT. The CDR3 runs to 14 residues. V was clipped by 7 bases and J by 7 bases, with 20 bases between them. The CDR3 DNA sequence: TGTGCCAGCACCCCTGGCGGGGCGTCGAGTGAGCAGTACTTC. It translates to CASTPGGASSEQYF.

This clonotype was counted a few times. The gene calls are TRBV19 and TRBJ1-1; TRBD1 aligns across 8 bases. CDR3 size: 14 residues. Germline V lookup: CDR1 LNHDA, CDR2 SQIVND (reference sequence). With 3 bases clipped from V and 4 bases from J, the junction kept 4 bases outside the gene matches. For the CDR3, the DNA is TGTGCCAGTAGTATGAGGCAGGGGGCCACTGAAGCTTTCTTT. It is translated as CASSMRQGATEAFF.

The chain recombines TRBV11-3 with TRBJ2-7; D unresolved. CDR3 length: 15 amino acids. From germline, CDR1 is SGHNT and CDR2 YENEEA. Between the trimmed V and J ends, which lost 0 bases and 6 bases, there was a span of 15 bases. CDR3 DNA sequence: TGTGCCAGCAGCTTAGAGCCAGCTATACCTGGCGAGCAGTACTTC. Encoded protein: CASSLEPAIPGEQYF.

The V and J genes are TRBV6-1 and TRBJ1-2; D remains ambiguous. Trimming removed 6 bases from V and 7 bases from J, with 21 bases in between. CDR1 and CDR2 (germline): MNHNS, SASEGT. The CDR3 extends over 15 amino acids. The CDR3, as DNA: TGTGCCAGCAGGACGGGTGCAGTTTCCGTAGGTGGCTACACCTTC. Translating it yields CASRTGAVSVGGYTF.

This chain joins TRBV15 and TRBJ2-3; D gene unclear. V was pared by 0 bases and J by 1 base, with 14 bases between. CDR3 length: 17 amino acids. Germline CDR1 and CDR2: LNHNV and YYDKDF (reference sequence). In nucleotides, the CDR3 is TGTGCCACCAGCAGAGAGGCGACTGCGAGAGGCACAGATACGCAGTATTTT. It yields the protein CATSREATARGTDTQYF.

CDR3 loop: CSARVQVGEQYF. Written as DNA, the CDR3 is TGCAGTGCTAGAGTGCAGGTGGGCGAGCAGTACTTC. The chain couples TRBV20-1 to TRBJ2-7; no clear D. The germline CDR1 and CDR2 sequences are DFQATT and SNEGSKA (reference sequence). This CDR3 comprises 12 residues. V gave up 1 base and J gave up 6 bases, with 10 bases separating them.

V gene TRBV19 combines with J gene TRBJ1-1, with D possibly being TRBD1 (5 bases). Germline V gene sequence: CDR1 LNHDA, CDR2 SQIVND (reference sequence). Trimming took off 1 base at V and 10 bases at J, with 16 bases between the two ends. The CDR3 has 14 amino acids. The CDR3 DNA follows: TGTGCCAGTAGTATAGGTGGCGGCAACAGGCGAGCTTTCTTT. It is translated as CASSIGGGNRRAFF.

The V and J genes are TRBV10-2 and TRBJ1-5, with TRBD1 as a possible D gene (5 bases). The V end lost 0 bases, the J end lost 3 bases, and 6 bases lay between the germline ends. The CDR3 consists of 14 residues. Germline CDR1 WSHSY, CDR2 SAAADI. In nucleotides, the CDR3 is TGCGCCAGCAGTGAGTCAGGGGTCAATCAGCCCCAGCATTTT. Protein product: CASSESGVNQPQHF.

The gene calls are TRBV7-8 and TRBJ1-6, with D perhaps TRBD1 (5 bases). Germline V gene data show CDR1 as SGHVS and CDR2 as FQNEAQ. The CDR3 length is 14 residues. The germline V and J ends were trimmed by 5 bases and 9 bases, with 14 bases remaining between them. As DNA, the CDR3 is TGTGCCAGCAGCGTCGGGACTCCTAGTTCACCCCTCCACTTT. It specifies CASSVGTPSSPLHF.

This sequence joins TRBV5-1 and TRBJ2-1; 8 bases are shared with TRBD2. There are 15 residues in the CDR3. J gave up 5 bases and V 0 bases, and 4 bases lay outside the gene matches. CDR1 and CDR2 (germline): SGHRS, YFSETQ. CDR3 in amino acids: CASSLDGRGHNEQFF. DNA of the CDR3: TGCGCCAGCAGCTTGGACGGGAGGGGCCACAATGAGCAGTTCTTC.

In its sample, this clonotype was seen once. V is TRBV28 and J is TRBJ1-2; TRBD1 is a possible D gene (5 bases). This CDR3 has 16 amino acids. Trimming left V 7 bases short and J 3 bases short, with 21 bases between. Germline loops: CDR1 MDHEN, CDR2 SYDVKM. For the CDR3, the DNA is TGTGCCAGCAAAAGGGGACGGGCAAGAAGGGACTATGGCTACACCTTC. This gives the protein CASKRGRARRDYGYTF.

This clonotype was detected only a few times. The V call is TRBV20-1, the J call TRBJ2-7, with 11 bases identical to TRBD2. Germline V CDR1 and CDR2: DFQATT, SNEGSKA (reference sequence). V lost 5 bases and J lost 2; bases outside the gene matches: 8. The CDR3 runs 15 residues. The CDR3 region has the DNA TGCAGTGCTCGATCCGGGACTAGCGGAACCTACGAGCAGTACTTC. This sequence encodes CSARSGTSGTYEQYF.

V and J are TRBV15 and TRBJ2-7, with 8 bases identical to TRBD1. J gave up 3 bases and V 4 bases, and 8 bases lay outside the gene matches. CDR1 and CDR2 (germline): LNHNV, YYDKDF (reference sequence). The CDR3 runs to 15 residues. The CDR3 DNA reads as TGTGCCACCAGCAACGACAGGGGCAATGACTACGAGCAGTACTTC. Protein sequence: CATSNDRGNDYEQYF.

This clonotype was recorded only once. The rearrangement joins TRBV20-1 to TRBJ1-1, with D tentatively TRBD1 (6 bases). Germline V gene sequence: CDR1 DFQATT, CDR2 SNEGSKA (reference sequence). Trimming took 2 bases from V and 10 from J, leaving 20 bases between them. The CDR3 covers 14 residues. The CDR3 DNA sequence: TGCAGTGCTAGAAAGGGTCAGGGGCAACTAGGAGCTTTCTTT. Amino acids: CSARKGQGQLGAFF.

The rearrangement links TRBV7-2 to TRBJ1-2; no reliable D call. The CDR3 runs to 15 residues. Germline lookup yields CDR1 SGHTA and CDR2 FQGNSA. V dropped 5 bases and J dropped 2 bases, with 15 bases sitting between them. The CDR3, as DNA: TGTGCCAGCAGCCCCGAATCAGAAGCGAACTATGGCTACACCTTC. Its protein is CASSPESEANYGYTF.